This T cell receptor beta chain stems from a study of cytomegalovirus exposure and HLA in healthy donors. Background on the study: Within an early data release were roughly 90 million unique TCRs drawn from HLA-typed donors. The Caucasian-associated ancestry cluster contained 81% of the approximately 400 genotyped donors. Notes on the study in general: The study dropped some indistinguishable V segments, TRBV6-2 and TRBV6-3 among them. Cytomegalovirus status was reportedly diagnosed by the classifier with high specificity and sensitivity.

13 Jbeta primers and 60 Vbeta primers were used for the PCR. Data came from immunoSEQ multiplex PCR; TCRdb stores just in-frame clones and leaves some out. Of 150,000 to 180,000 clones detected, 65% to 85% appear once; the ten largest clones hold approximately 2.6%. The germline V gene has CDR1 LNHDA and CDR2 SQIVND (reference sequence). This CDR3 region has 13 residues. The V and J ends lost 3 bases and 8 bases respectively, with 13 bases between them. A word on this clone: Its antigen remains unknown.

Sample: PBMCs. J is TRBJ1-1 and V is TRBV19, with D perhaps TRBD1 (6 bases). The origin of this receptor is a young man in good health and CMV-seronegative. The DNA of the CDR3 is TGTGCCAGTAGTATTGGACAGCCCGCCGAAGCTTTCTTT. Translating it yields CASSIGQPAEAFF.